The rows below give T cell receptor beta chains drawn from one sample of a study of identical twins. Each CDR3 protein gets one entry after TCRdb re-called the 5' RACE reads with MiXCR. The sample includes hundreds of thousands of distinct CDR3 sequences, approximately 25% of them seen just once. These sequences were also reported in another study, on T cells expressing NK-cell markers.

Material: CD4+ T cells sorted from blood. Every receptor here comes from a woman aged 18-29 years in good health. Both conserved end residues are part of each CDR3. The D gene is left open where the match is weak. Rows may omit the clone size; those that give it use once, few, many or a size class.

.	TRBV12-3/TRBV12-4	TRBD2	TRBJ2-1	CASSLNPGLARSYNEQFF	TGTGCCAGCAGCTTAAATCCGGGACTAGCGCGCTCCTACAATGAGCAGTTCTTC
once	TRBV28	TRBD1	TRBJ2-2	CASIAGTEVTGELFF	TGTGCCAGCATTGCCGGGACAGAGGTCACCGGGGAGCTGTTTTTT
few	TRBV7-9	TRBD2	TRBJ2-7	CASSGGSGRISYEQYF	TGTGCCAGCAGCGGGGGTAGCGGGAGGATCTCCTACGAGCAGTACTTC
few	TRBV2	.	TRBJ1-1	CASSEEVRGTTEAFF	TGTGCCAGCTCCGAGGAGGTTCGTGGGACCACTGAAGCTTTCTTT
many	TRBV6-1	.	TRBJ1-6	CASSPSMFYNSPLHF	TGTGCCAGCAGTCCCTCCATGTTCTATAATTCACCCCTCCACTTT
.	TRBV27	.	TRBJ2-5	CASSLSGLPLRETQYF	TGTGCCAGCAGTTTATCTGGCCTGCCCCTGCGGGAGACCCAGTACTTC
few	TRBV15	.	TRBJ2-7	CATSRDPYEQYF	TGTGCCACCAGCAGAGACCCCTACGAGCAGTACTTC
.	TRBV2	.	TRBJ2-2	CASGIGGPGELFF	TGTGCCAGCGGCATAGGGGGTCCCGGGGAGCTGTTTTTT
few	TRBV5-5	.	TRBJ1-2	CASSSGRDGYTF	TGTGCCAGCAGCTCGGGGAGGGATGGCTACACCTTC
few	TRBV2	.	TRBJ1-2	CASSPQSQGGYTF	TGTGCCAGCAGTCCACAGAGCCAGGGAGGCTACACCTTC
.	TRBV7-2	.	TRBJ2-5	CASSGGHQETQYF	TGTGCCAGCAGCGGGGGACATCAAGAGACCCAGTACTTC
.	TRBV7-8	.	TRBJ1-2	CASSPRWTVKLNYGYTF	TGTGCCAGCAGCCCGAGATGGACAGTGAAGCTTAACTATGGCTACACCTTC
few	TRBV2	.	TRBJ2-7	CASSIRPRAVYEQYF	TGTGCCAGCAGTATTCGACCTAGAGCGGTCTACGAGCAGTACTTC
.	TRBV20-1	.	TRBJ2-1	CSARGGWPYNEQFF	TGCAGTGCTAGAGGGGGGTGGCCCTACAATGAGCAGTTCTTC
few	TRBV3-1	.	TRBJ2-1	CASRGVGIRSEQFF	TGTGCCAGCAGAGGTGTGGGGATCAGGAGTGAGCAGTTCTTC
.	TRBV12-3/TRBV12-4	TRBD1	TRBJ1-1	CASRGTGSTEAFF	TGTGCCAGCAGGGGGACAGGTTCAACTGAAGCTTTCTTT
few	TRBV10-3	TRBD2	TRBJ2-7	CAISGLAGSYEQYF	TGTGCCATCTCCGGACTAGCGGGGTCCTACGAGCAGTACTTC
.	TRBV20-1	TRBD2	TRBJ2-3	CSAAGLAGDPDTQYF	TGCAGTGCCGCTGGACTAGCGGGAGACCCAGATACGCAGTATTTT
few	TRBV10-3	.	TRBJ1-1	CAIRLDKAGTEAFF	TGTGCCATCAGGCTGGACAAGGCGGGAACTGAAGCTTTCTTT
.	TRBV12-3/TRBV12-4	.	TRBJ2-1	CASTPWVLHNEQFF	TGTGCCAGCACTCCCTGGGTCTTACACAATGAGCAGTTCTTC
.	TRBV7-9	TRBD1	TRBJ2-1	CASSPNRGLGYNEQFF	TGTGCCAGCAGCCCAAACAGGGGGCTCGGCTACAATGAGCAGTTCTTC
.	TRBV20-1	TRBD2	TRBJ2-5	CSARPASGSQETQYF	TGCAGTGCTAGACCGGCTAGCGGGAGTCAAGAGACCCAGTACTTC
few	TRBV10-3	TRBD1	TRBJ1-1	CAISDGTGRTEAFF	TGTGCCATCAGTGACGGGACAGGGAGGACTGAAGCTTTCTTT
few	TRBV12-3/TRBV12-4	.	TRBJ1-1	CASSLRGNAEAFF	TGTGCCAGCAGCCTGCGCGGGAACGCTGAAGCTTTCTTT
.	TRBV5-8	TRBD1	TRBJ2-1	CASSVGVGGWDNEQFF	TGTGCCAGCAGCGTTGGCGTAGGGGGCTGGGACAATGAGCAGTTCTTC
.	TRBV25-1	TRBD1	TRBJ2-2	CASTDRDTGELFF	TGTGCCAGCACCGACAGGGACACCGGGGAGCTGTTTTTT
few	TRBV12-3/TRBV12-4	.	TRBJ2-5	CASSQDETQYF	TGTGCCAGCAGTCAGGATGAGACCCAGTACTTC
.	TRBV3-1	.	TRBJ2-7	CASSLSGVWEQYF	TGTGCCAGCAGCCTTTCGGGGGTATGGGAGCAGTACTTC
.	TRBV20-1	.	TRBJ1-1	CSARGEATYEAFF	TGCAGTGCTAGAGGTGAAGCGACCTATGAAGCTTTCTTT
.	TRBV11-2	.	TRBJ2-5	CASSLVIVNGETQYF	TGTGCCAGCAGCTTAGTTATCGTTAACGGCGAGACCCAGTACTTC
few	TRBV20-1	TRBD2	TRBJ2-3	CSASLAGASTDTQYF	TGCAGTGCTAGTTTAGCGGGGGCCAGCACAGATACGCAGTATTTT
.	TRBV9	TRBD1	TRBJ2-1	CASQTGGAYNEQFF	TGTGCCAGCCAGACAGGGGGCGCCTACAATGAGCAGTTCTTC
.	TRBV6-1	.	TRBJ2-7	CASSTPGAGKQYF	TGTGCCAGCAGTACCCCGGGTGCCGGCAAGCAGTACTTC
.	TRBV9	TRBD2	TRBJ2-3	CASSVLAGVADTQYF	TGTGCCAGCAGCGTTCTAGCGGGAGTAGCAGATACGCAGTATTTT
.	TRBV12-2	.	TRBJ2-7	CASRFYREEGTFYEQYF	TGTGCAAGTCGATTTTACAGGGAAGAGGGGACCTTCTACGAGCAGTACTTC
.	TRBV2	.	TRBJ1-5	CASREQGSSNQPQHF	TGTGCCAGCAGGGAACAGGGTTCTAGCAATCAGCCCCAGCATTTT
few	TRBV21-1	.	TRBJ2-7	CASSKYERESRHEQYF	TGTGCCAGCAGCAAATACGAACGAGAGAGCCGCCACGAGCAGTACTTC
few	TRBV11-1	TRBD2	TRBJ2-2	CASSSSFLAGGTNTGELFF	TGTGCCAGCAGCTCCTCATTCCTAGCGGGGGGCACGAACACCGGGGAGCTGTTTTTT
.	TRBV7-2	.	TRBJ2-2	CASSLVAGWNTGELFF	TGTGCCAGCAGCTTAGTAGCAGGGTGGAACACCGGGGAGCTGTTTTTT
.	TRBV5-5	.	TRBJ2-7	CASRDSFSDEQYF	TGTGCCAGCAGGGACAGTTTTTCCGACGAGCAGTACTTC
once	TRBV5-1	.	TRBJ2-1	CASGSSSSYNEQFF	TGCGCCAGTGGGAGTTCCTCCTCCTACAATGAGCAGTTCTTC
.	TRBV5-1	TRBD1	TRBJ2-3	CASKGQGADTQYF	TGCGCCAGCAAAGGACAGGGGGCAGATACGCAGTATTTT
few	TRBV5-1	TRBD2	TRBJ2-5	CASSLTGEGRETQYF	TGCGCCAGCAGCTTAACGGGGGAGGGCCGGGAGACCCAGTACTTC
few	TRBV20-1	.	TRBJ2-7	CSARGWRATYEQYF	TGCAGTGCTAGAGGGTGGCGGGCCACTTACGAGCAGTACTTC
.	TRBV27	.	TRBJ1-2	CASRRNRLHYGYTF	TGTGCCAGCAGGCGGAACAGGTTACACTATGGCTACACCTTC
many	TRBV12-3/TRBV12-4	.	TRBJ2-5	CASSLGGTQYF	TGTGCCAGCAGCCTCGGGGGGACCCAGTACTTC
.	TRBV5-1	.	TRBJ2-1	CASSFGGRNNNEQFF	TGCGCCAGCAGCTTCGGGGGACGTAACAACAATGAGCAGTTCTTC
.	TRBV20-1	TRBD1	TRBJ1-2	CSARDIGQGYGYTF	TGCAGTGCTAGAGATATAGGACAGGGATATGGCTACACCTTC
.	TRBV15	TRBD1	TRBJ2-1	CATGSRGLREQFF	TGTGCCACCGGGTCCAGGGGGCTCAGGGAGCAGTTCTTC
many	TRBV7-3	.	TRBJ1-1	CASSLSTAESTEAFF	TGTGCCAGCAGCTTATCTACGGCGGAGAGCACTGAAGCTTTCTTT
few	TRBV5-1	TRBD2	TRBJ2-2	CASSPGLAGGYTGELFF	TGCGCCAGCAGCCCGGGCCTAGCGGGGGGATACACCGGGGAGCTGTTTTTT
.	TRBV28	.	TRBJ1-5	CASSPPQDAYQPQHF	TGTGCCAGCAGTCCCCCCCAAGACGCATATCAGCCCCAGCATTTT
few	TRBV20-1	.	TRBJ2-3	CSARGAYGDSRSDTQYF	TGCAGTGCTAGAGGAGCATATGGAGACAGCCGTTCAGATACGCAGTATTTT
few	TRBV20-1	.	TRBJ1-1	CSAMWKNTEAFF	TGCAGTGCTATGTGGAAAAACACTGAAGCTTTCTTT
.	TRBV18	.	TRBJ2-5	CASSRYRETETQYF	TGTGCCAGCTCACGTTACAGGGAAACGGAGACCCAGTACTTC
few	TRBV15	.	TRBJ2-6	CATSSRGFSISGANVLTF	TGTGCCACCAGCAGTCGGGGGTTCTCTATCTCTGGGGCCAACGTCCTGACTTTC
.	TRBV6-1	.	TRBJ2-1	CASSARSYNEQFF	TGTGCCAGCAGTGCCCGCTCCTACAATGAGCAGTTCTTC
.	TRBV20-1	.	TRBJ2-5	CSAPLGGLQETQYF	TGCAGTGCCCCATTGGGGGGCCTCCAAGAGACCCAGTACTTC
few	TRBV12-3/TRBV12-4	TRBD2	TRBJ2-3	CASAGLVNTDTQYF	TGTGCCAGCGCCGGACTAGTCAACACAGATACGCAGTATTTT
few	TRBV20-1	TRBD2	TRBJ2-3	CSANLAGATDTQYF	TGCAGTGCTAATCTAGCGGGCGCCACAGATACGCAGTATTTT